This TCR beta chain appears in the sequencing data of a study of blood T cell repertoires in COVID-19. The wider study: Sources were T cells, B-cell-depleted T cells, or PBMCs; the material itself was cDNA or gDNA.

Authors' processing steps: Estimation of nucleated cell counts relied on the amplification of reference gene primers. The data were produced by immunoSEQ multiplex PCR, yet TCRdb's version contains in-frame clones alone and is incomplete. The DNA gave D and trimming, while V, J and clone size come from that table. The repertoire has 200,000 or so clones, roughly 80% of them found once; the top ten carry roughly 6.9%. Individuals drawn from about 26 US areas were roughly 18 to 89 years old. In assigning cohorts, the study relied on participant-reported clinical history. The CDR3 contains 15 residues. The germline gives CDR1 SGHAT, CDR2 FQNNGV. V dropped 1 base and J dropped 7 bases, with 14 bases sitting between them.

The sequenced material came from PBMCs or T cells enriched from blood (not recorded which). This TCR came from a man in his forties or fifties who had recovered from COVID-19. The chain links TRBV11-2 to TRBJ2-1; perhaps TRBD2 as D (7 bases). The CDR3 nucleotides are TGTGCCAGCAGCTTAGTCGGGGGGCTAGGAAATGAGCAGTTCTTC. Translated: CASSLVGGLGNEQFF.